This is a list of T cell receptor beta chains from one sample in a study of ipilimumab plus nivolumab after autologous stem cell transplantation. Produced via immunoSEQ multiplex PCR; TCRdb's table is partial and in-frame only. Of approximately 80,000 clones in the sample, 83% were seen once. The sequencing used PBMCs, collected in a trial of ipilimumab plus nivolumab as post-transplant consolidation. These receptors were taken from a male donor with diffuse large B-cell lymphoma. The CDR3 runs from the conserved cysteine through the conserved F or W. The D gene is left open where the match is weak. Size tells how often a clone was seen (once, few, many) or the class of an expanded clone, and some rows leave it out.

CASSYDRVPNTEAFF | TGTGCCAGCAGCTACGACCGGGTTCCAAACACTGAAGCTTTCTTT | TRBV5-6 | - | - | TRBJ1-1
CASSLAGGSVNEQFF | TGTGCCAGCAGCTTGGCGGGGGGCTCTGTAAATGAGCAGTTCTTC | TRBV11-1 | - | TRBD2 | TRBJ2-1
CASSRWEGDNTIYF | TGTGCCAGCAGCCGATGGGAAGGGGACAACACCATATATTTT | TRBV14 | - | - | TRBJ1-3
CASRDIQGSNTGELFF | TGTGCCAGCAGAGATATACAGGGATCGAACACCGGGGAGCTGTTTTTT | TRBV7-3 | - | - | TRBJ2-2
CASSDVPGTSGIETQYF | TGTGCCAGCAGTGACGTCCCGGGGACTAGCGGAATAGAGACCCAGTACTTC | TRBV25-1 | - | TRBD2 | TRBJ2-5
CASGGRQTGGADTQYF | TGTGCCAGCGGAGGGCGGCAAACGGGGGGAGCGGATACGCAGTATTTT | TRBV21-1 | - | - | TRBJ2-3
CASSPPPERTNTSTYNEQFF | TGCGCCAGCAGTCCACCCCCCGAAAGGACAAACACGTCCACCTACAATGAGCAGTTCTTC | TRBV23-1 | - | - | TRBJ2-1
CASSFLGESYEQYF | TGTGCCAGCAGCTTTTTAGGGGAATCCTACGAGCAGTACTTC | TRBV7-8 | few | - | TRBJ2-7
CASSQGRHPNQPQHF | TGCGCCAGCAGCCAGGGGCGACATCCCAATCAGCCCCAGCATTTT | TRBV4-3 | - | - | TRBJ1-5
CASSPSGSAYEQYF | TGCGCCAGCAGCCCTAGCGGGTCCGCCTACGAGCAGTACTTC | TRBV5-1 | - | TRBD2 | TRBJ2-7
CATEMAYEQYF | TGTGCCACCGAGATGGCGTACGAGCAGTACTTC | TRBV7-9 | few | - | TRBJ2-7
CASSPSAGANVLTF | TGTGCCAGCTCACCAAGTGCAGGGGCCAACGTCCTGACTTTC | TRBV18 | - | - | TRBJ2-6
CASSIGTSGNTIYF | TGTGCCAGCAGCATAGGCACCTCTGGAAACACCATATATTTT | TRBV11-2 | once | - | TRBJ1-3
CASSEPTGEQYF | TGCGCCAGCAGCGAACCGACGGGAGAGCAGTACTTC | TRBV5-1 | - | - | TRBJ2-7
CASGSPGTGVQDTQYF | TGTGCTAGTGGCTCGCCCGGGACAGGGGTCCAAGATACGCAGTATTTT | TRBV12-5 | - | TRBD1 | TRBJ2-3